The 9 T cell receptor beta chains listed next were all sequenced from one sample in a study of T-cell reconstitution after alpha-beta-depleted transplantation in children. TCRbeta library construction was performed incorporating unique molecular identifiers. Via MiXCR, TCRdb re-called the PCR reads, giving one row per CDR3 protein. The table lists 90,000 to 100,000 distinct CDR3 sequences, over 9% of them singletons, with approximately 14% in the top ten. The sequenced sample was PBMCs from the stem cell graft donor, obtained from the stem cell graft. Receptors were obtained from a human donor who donated a stem cell graft to a child with inherited bone marrow failure.

This clonotype was counted only a few times. The chain carries TRBV18 and TRBJ2-7; D ambiguous. The CDR3 spans 11 residues. The germline CDR1 and CDR2 sequences are KGHSH and LQKENI. The V end was cut by 5 bases, the J end by 5 bases, with 7 bases between. This chain's CDR3 is CASSGYDEQYF. The CDR3 DNA follows: TGTGCCAGCTCAGGATATGACGAGCAGTACTTC.

This clonotype has a count of ten or more. This chain's CDR3 is CSAGGISVNIQYF. DNA for the CDR3: TGCAGTGCTGGGGGGATTTCGGTAAACATTCAGTACTTC. V is TRBV20-1 and J is TRBJ2-4; D possibly corresponds to TRBD2 (6 bases). The CDR3 has 13 residues. V lost 5 bases, J lost 6 bases, and 14 bases lay in between. Germline-derived CDR1 and CDR2 are DFQATT and SNEGSKA (reference sequence).

This clonotype was detected many times. V gene TRBV2 combines with J gene TRBJ2-7, with D perhaps TRBD1 (6 bases). Germline V gene lookup returns CDR1 SNHLY and CDR2 FYNNEI. V was shortened by 6 bases and J by 2 bases, with 11 bases between the two germline ends. The CDR3 loop spans 13 amino acids. The CDR3 nucleotides read TGTGCCAGCAGGGGGGACAACACCTACGAGCAGTACTTC. The encoded protein is CASRGDNTYEQYF. Variable domain in full (rest from reference TRBV2 and TRBJ2-7): EPEVTQTPSHQVTQMGQEVILRCVPISNHLYFYWYRQILGQKVEFLVSFYNNEISEKSEIFDDQFSVERPDGSNFTLKIRSTKLEDSAMYFCASRGDNTYEQYFGPGTRLTVT.

In this sample, this clonotype turned up many times. Here the CDR3 DNA reads TGTGCCAGCAGTCCCCGGACAGGACGGGAAAAACTGTTTTTT. It translates to CASSPRTGREKLFF. The gene calls are TRBV27 and TRBJ1-4; the match to TRBD1 covers 7 bases. This CDR3 comprises 14 residues. CDR1 and CDR2 (germline): MNHEY, SMNVEV (reference sequence). The ends lost 5 bases at V and 8 bases at J; junction bases unmatched: 8.

This clonotype showed up many times. The chain has TRBV7-9 and TRBJ1-4, with a tentative D call TRBD1 (5 bases). Germline-derived CDR1 and CDR2 are SEHNR and FQNEAQ (reference sequence). The CDR3 consists of 16 residues. Trimming took 1 base from V and 5 from J, leaving 14 bases between them. The DNA for the CDR3 is TGTGCCAGCAGCTTAGGCTCCGGCAGGGTCAATGAAAAACTGTTTTTT. This translates into CASSLGSGRVNEKLFF. The full variable domain, in which reference TRBV7-9 and TRBJ1-4 provide the parts outside the CDR3, is DTGVSQNPRHKITKRGQNVTFRCDPISEHNRLYWYRQTLGQGPEFLTYFQNEAQLEKSRLLSDRFSAERPKGSFSTLEIQRTEQGDSAMYLCASSLGSGRVNEKLFFGSGTQLSVL.

This clonotype was counted a few times. The chain is built from TRBV10-3 and TRBJ2-1; D call uncertain. Looked up from germline, CDR1 is ENHRY and CDR2 is SYGVKD. The CDR3 covers 15 residues. The V and J ends lost 3 bases and 5 bases respectively, with 14 bases between them. The CDR3: CAISDSPKRNNEQFF. In DNA form, the CDR3 reads TGTGCCATCAGTGACTCCCCTAAAAGAAACAATGAGCAGTTCTTC.

The chain's CDR3 is CASSPGAGTKNYGYTF. Written as DNA, the CDR3 is TGCGCCAGCAGCCCGGGGGCCGGGACAAAGAACTATGGCTACACCTTC. The chain uses TRBV5-1 and TRBJ1-2; a possible D gene is TRBD1 (6 bases). V lost 4 bases and J 2 bases, leaving 18 bases between the germline ends. This CDR3 has 16 residues. Germline V CDR1 and CDR2: SGHRS, YFSETQ.

Comment on this clonotype: A much more abundant neighbour one base away suggests this may be a read error. A read error is likely, as this CDR3 ends without the conserved phenylalanine or tryptophan. This chain uses TRBV20-1 with TRBJ1-1; unclear D gene. V lost 3 bases and J 0 bases, leaving 17 bases between the germline ends. The CDR3 is made up of 16 amino acids. Germline V gene lookup returns CDR1 DFQATT and CDR2 SNEGSKA (reference sequence). DNA of the CDR3: TGCAGTGCTAGCCCCCAAAGCCGTCGTATGAACACTGAAGCTTTCCTT. As protein: CSASPQSRRMNTEAFL.

Ten or more counts support this clonotype. The chain uses TRBV7-2 and TRBJ2-7; TRBD2 aligns across 7 bases. This CDR3 has 15 amino acids. Per the germline V gene, CDR1 is SGHTA and CDR2 is FQGNSA. With V trimmed by 2 bases and J by 3 bases, 7 bases remained unmatched. The CDR3 protein is CASSLNPGLIYEQYF. The CDR3 bases are TGTGCCAGCAGCTTAAATCCGGGACTAATCTACGAGCAGTACTTC.